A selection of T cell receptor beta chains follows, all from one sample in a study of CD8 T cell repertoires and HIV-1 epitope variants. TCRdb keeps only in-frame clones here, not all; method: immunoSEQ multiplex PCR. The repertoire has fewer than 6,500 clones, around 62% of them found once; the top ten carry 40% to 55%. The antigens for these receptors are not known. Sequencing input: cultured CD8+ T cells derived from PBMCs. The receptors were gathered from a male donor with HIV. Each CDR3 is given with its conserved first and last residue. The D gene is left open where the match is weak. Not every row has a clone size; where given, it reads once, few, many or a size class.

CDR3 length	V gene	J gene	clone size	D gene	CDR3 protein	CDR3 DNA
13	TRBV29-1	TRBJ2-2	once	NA	CSVDRGNTGELFF	TGCAGCGTTGACAGGGGGAACACCGGGGAGCTGTTTTTT
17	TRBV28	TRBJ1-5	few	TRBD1	CAIEGGQGGMGNQPQHF	TGTGCCATTGAAGGGGGGCAGGGGGGTATGGGCAATCAGCCCCAGCATTTT
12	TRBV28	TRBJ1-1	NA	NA	CASSLMGTEAFF	TGTGCCAGCAGTTTAATGGGGACTGAAGCTTTCTTT
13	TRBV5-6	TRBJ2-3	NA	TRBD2	CASSLVRGGAGYF	TGTGCCAGCAGCTTGGTACGCGGGGGGGCCGGTTATTTT
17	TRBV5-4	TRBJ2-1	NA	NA	CASSPQGGLPADNEQFF	TGTGCCAGCAGCCCCCAGGGTGGACTCCCCGCCGACAATGAGCAGTTCTTC
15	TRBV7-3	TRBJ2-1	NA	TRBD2	CASSLSGVTYNEQFF	TGTGCCAGCAGCCTGAGCGGGGTAACCTACAATGAGCAGTTCTTC
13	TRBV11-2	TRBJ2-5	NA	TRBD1	CASSLTGEETQYF	TGTGCCAGCAGCTTGACAGGGGAGGAGACCCAGTACTTC
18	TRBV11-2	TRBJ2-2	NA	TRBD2	CASSLTSGRTPGTGELFF	TGTGCCAGCAGCCTCACTAGCGGGAGGACCCCGGGCACCGGGGAGCTGTTTTTT
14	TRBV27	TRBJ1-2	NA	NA	CASSLGQGRYGYTF	TGTGCCAGCAGTTTAGGGCAGGGGAGGTATGGCTACACCTTC
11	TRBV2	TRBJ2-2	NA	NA	CASDQGGELFF	TGTGCCAGCGACCAAGGCGGGGAGCTGTTTTTT
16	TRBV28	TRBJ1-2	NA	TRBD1	CASSLSQGEGNYGYTF	TGTGCCAGCAGCCTATCGCAGGGGGAGGGAAACTATGGCTACACCTTC
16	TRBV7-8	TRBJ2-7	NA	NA	CASSSPWERNSYEQYF	TGTGCCAGCAGCTCCCCTTGGGAGCGGAACTCCTACGAGCAGTACTTC
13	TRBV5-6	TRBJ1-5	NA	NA	CASAEGYNQPQHF	TGTGCCAGCGCTGAGGGATACAATCAGCCCCAGCATTTT
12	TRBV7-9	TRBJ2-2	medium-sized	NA	CASSLQDGELFF	TGTGCCAGCAGCCTTCAGGACGGGGAGCTGTTTTTT
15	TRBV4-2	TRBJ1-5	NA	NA	CASSSTEDSNQPQHF	TGTGCCAGCAGCTCGACAGAAGATAGCAATCAGCCCCAGCATTTT
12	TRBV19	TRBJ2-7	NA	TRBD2	CASSIGGREQYF	TGTGCCAGTAGTATAGGCGGGAGAGAGCAGTACTTC
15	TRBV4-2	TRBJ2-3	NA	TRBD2	CASSPSGGSADTQYF	TGTGCCAGCAGCCCAAGCGGGGGGTCCGCAGATACGCAGTATTTT
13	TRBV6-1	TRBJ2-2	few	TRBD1	CASSGQGAGELFF	TGTGCCAGCAGTGGACAGGGGGCCGGGGAGCTGTTTTTT
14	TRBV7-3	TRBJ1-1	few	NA	CASSPAGVGTEAFF	TGTGCCAGCAGTCCGGCAGGGGTAGGCACTGAAGCTTTCTTT
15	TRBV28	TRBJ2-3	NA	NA	CASSLMSGSTDTQYF	TGTGCCAGCAGTTTAATGTCAGGGAGCACAGATACGCAGTATTTT
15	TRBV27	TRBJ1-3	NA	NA	CASSADGYSGNTIYF	TGTGCCAGCAGTGCGGACGGATACTCTGGAAACACCATATATTTT
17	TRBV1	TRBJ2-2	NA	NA	CTSSQGSGGQDTGELFF	TGCACCAGCAGCCAAGGTTCGGGGGGGCAGGACACCGGGGAGCTGTTTTTT
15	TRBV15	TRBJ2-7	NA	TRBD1	CATSPGTGGAYEQYF	TGTGCCACCAGCCCCGGGACAGGGGGCGCTTACGAGCAGTACTTC
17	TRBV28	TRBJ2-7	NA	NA	CASSFYRQASLSYEQYF	TGTGCCAGCAGTTTTTACCGACAGGCCTCCTTATCGTACGAGCAGTACTTC
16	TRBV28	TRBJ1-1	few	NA	CASRTLYGRLNTEAFF	TGTGCCAGCAGGACTTTATATGGCAGGCTGAACACTGAAGCTTTCTTT
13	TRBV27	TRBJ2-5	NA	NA	CASSLGGRETQYF	TGTGCCAGCAGTTTAGGGGGTCGGGAGACCCAGTACTTC
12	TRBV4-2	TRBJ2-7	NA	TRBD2	CASSQAGGQQYF	TGTGCCAGCAGCCAAGCGGGGGGACAGCAGTACTTC
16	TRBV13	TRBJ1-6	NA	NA	CASSFLRGRNNSPLHF	TGTGCCAGCAGCTTTTTGAGGGGTCGAAATAATTCACCCCTCCACTTT
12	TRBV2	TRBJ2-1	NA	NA	CASSDLNNEQFF	TGTGCCAGCAGTGACCTAAACAATGAGCAGTTCTTC
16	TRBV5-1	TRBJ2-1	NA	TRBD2	CASSSVAGGPGNEQFF	TGCGCCAGCAGCTCCGTAGCGGGAGGGCCGGGGAATGAGCAGTTCTTC
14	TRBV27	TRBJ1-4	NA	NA	CASGVSATNEKLFF	TGTGCCAGCGGAGTTTCAGCAACTAATGAAAAACTGTTTTTT
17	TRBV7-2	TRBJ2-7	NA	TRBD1	CASSSEGTGDNSYEQYF	TGTGCCAGCAGCTCGGAAGGGACAGGGGATAACTCCTACGAGCAGTACTTC
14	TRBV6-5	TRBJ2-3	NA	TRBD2	CASSYAGDADTQYF	TGTGCCAGCAGTTACGCGGGAGACGCAGATACGCAGTATTTT
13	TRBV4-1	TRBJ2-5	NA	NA	CASSSLLTETQYF	TGCGCCAGCAGCTCCCTTCTCACGGAGACCCAGTACTTC
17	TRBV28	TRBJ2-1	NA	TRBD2	CASSLASGGGPYNEQFF	TGTGCCAGCAGTTTGGCTTCCGGGGGAGGGCCCTACAATGAGCAGTTCTTC